The 3 T cell receptor beta chains below come from one sample, sequenced in a study of CXCR3-negative and CXCR3-positive naive CD8 T cells. UMI labels and 5' RACE were used to prepare the TRB cDNA libraries. TCRdb reprocessed the 5' RACE reads and reports one entry per CDR3 protein, with no DNA. The table lists some 40,000 distinct CDR3 sequences. The material sequenced was memory CD8+ T cells from blood. Every receptor here comes from a human donor in good health. Some clones in this sample may be carry-over from other donors' samples.

This chain joins TRBV12-5 and TRBJ2-5. Germline CDR1 reads LGHNT; CDR2 reads FRNRAP. CDR3 length equals 14 residues. The CDR3 loop reads CASGLVPGEETQYF.

This chain links TRBV29-1 with TRBJ2-7; TCRdb gives TRBD1 as the D gene, but with no DNA this cannot be confirmed. The V gene's germline CDR1 is SQVTM and CDR2 ANQGSEA. The CDR3 extends over 12 amino acids. Here the CDR3 reads CSVELVGVEQYF.

This rearrangement joins TRBV6-2 or TRBV6-3 to TRBJ1-2; TCRdb proposes TRBD1, but this gene call is untestable without DNA. Germline V gene sequence: CDR1 MNHEY, CDR2 SVGEGT. The CDR3 totals 15 residues. The CDR3 loop is CASSYAPTGDYGYTF.